This T cell receptor beta chain was found in a study of chemoradiotherapy in HPV16-positive cancers. The CDR3 totals 13 residues. The germline gives CDR1 SNHLY, CDR2 FYNNEI. The ends were cut back, 8 bases at V and 2 bases at J, with 13 bases in the middle. Concerning this clone: The antigen is unknown.

Method: immunoSEQ multiplex PCR; TCRdb's copy keeps in-frame clones and lacks some. Among roughly 32,000 clones listed, about 89% were seen once. Findings and limits, study-wide: Better recurrence-free survival went with HPV-responsive T-cell expansion in HPV16-positive patients.

The receptor was derived from a human donor with HPV-associated anogenital cancer. Sample: blood, taken from a patient who underwent chemoradiotherapy. The chain is built from TRBV2 and TRBJ2-7; D not resolved. CDR3 residues: CASRQVVPYEQYF. The CDR3, as DNA: TGTGCCAGCCGGCAGGTCGTTCCCTACGAGCAGTACTTC. Full variable domain (outside the CDR3, taken from reference TRBV2 and TRBJ2-7): EPEVTQTPSHQVTQMGQEVILRCVPISNHLYFYWYRQILGQKVEFLVSFYNNEISEKSEIFDDQFSVERPDGSNFTLKIRSTKLEDSAMYFCASRQVVPYEQYFGPGTRLTVT.